This TCR beta chain appears in the sequencing data of a study of shared clonotypes between healthy human individuals. As for the study in general: Sampling drew on donors who were a couple of women and a few men aged 18 to 49. Three plates were used per donor for CD4 naive, three for CD4 memory, two for CD8 naive and one for CD8 memory. Study results and caveats: Read depth was anticipated to influence clonotype sharing among donors.

The DNA input per sorted-subset replicate PCR was approximately 210 ng, corresponding to some 33,000 T cell genomes. This table comes from immunoSEQ multiplex PCR, and its TCRdb copy is limited to in-frame clones, with some not included. The sample holds about 1,800,000 clones; about 95% are singletons and the top ten take 1.2%. Notes on this clone: Its antigen is still unknown.

Naive CD8 cells, CD45RO-negative and positively selected for CCR7, excluded terminally differentiated effector memory CD45RA+ cells. Per the germline V gene, CDR1 is MGHRA and CDR2 is YSYEKL. This CDR3 has 13 residues. V lost 4 bases to trimming and J lost 5 bases, with 11 bases between them. This receptor was obtained from a man younger than 30 in good health. The J gene is TRBJ2-5, the V gene TRBV4-1; the D gene could be TRBD1 or TRBD2 (6 bases each). The sequenced material came from naive CD8+ T cells sorted from blood. The CDR3 DNA reads TGCGCCAGCAGCCGGGGGGCTGTGGAGACCCAGTACTTC. It specifies CASSRGAVETQYF.